This entry describes one TCR beta chain. Libraries were prepared by immunoSEQ multiplex PCR; TCRdb keeps only in-frame clonotypes and omits some of them. The table has approximately 88,000 clones, approximately 91% seen once. Losses at the gene ends were 5 bases for V and 8 bases for J; bases not matched to a gene: 11. The germline gives CDR1 SGHVS, CDR2 FNYEAQ. The CDR3 loop spans 15 amino acids. Cells were sorted from thawed PBMC rested overnight and stained with GMM-loaded CD1B tetramer, viability dye and anti-CD3. CD1B tetramers were loaded with Rhodococcus equi-derived C32 glucose monomycolate. This sample is drawn from a study of T cells in tuberculosis.

The sequencing input was CD1b-GMM tetramer-negative cells sorted from PBMCs. The chain employs TRBV7-6 and TRBJ2-1; 8 positions match TRBD2. The receptor was derived from an adult woman with latent tuberculosis. The CDR3 is CASSPGGAPGDEQFF. CDR3 nucleotides: TGTGCCAGCAGCCCGGGGGGGGCCCCGGGGGATGAGCAGTTCTTC. Full variable domain (remainder filled in from reference TRBV7-6 and TRBJ2-1): GAGVSQSPRYKVTKRGQDVALRCDPISGHVSLYWYRQALGQGPEFLTYFNYEAQQDKSGLPNDRFSAERPEGSISTLTIQRTEQRDSAMYRCASSPGGAPGDEQFFGPGTRLTVL.